The text below deals with one T cell receptor (beta chain). Its cognate antigen is unknown. Treatment in this sample: some 20 received Ad26.COV2.S at low or high dose, single or two shots; roughly five received placebo; per-sample allocation not given. Specimen acquisition occurred on day 63 following the initial vaccine or placebo injection. A Boston donor was an adult aged 18-55 years. This sample is drawn from a study of Ad26.COV2.S vaccination and SARS-CoV-2 variants. Profiling relied on immunoSEQ multiplex PCR, and the TCRdb table lists in-frame clones only, not all of them. The table has about 400,000 clones, roughly 85% seen once; the top ten hold around 7%. Overall study findings and caveats: Following vaccination, spike-specific CD8+ and CD4+ T cell responses reportedly exhibited substantial breadth. Estimates derived from TCR breadth and depth analyses may have underestimated total T cell responses. Vaccine and placebo groups showed comparable non-spike TCR breadth.

This material consisted of peripheral blood, taken in a trial of Ad26.COV2.S vaccine versus placebo. This clonotype originated in a person aged 18-60 years who received the Ad26.COV2.S COVID-19 vaccine or a placebo.

The CDR3: CASSLYRPGSGYGYTF. The CDR3 region has the DNA TGTGCCAGCAGTTTATATCGCCCAGGATCGGGTTATGGCTACACCTTC. This chain joins TRBV27 and TRBJ1-2, with D uncertain. The V and J ends lost 1 base and 5 bases respectively, with 17 bases between them. The CDR3 loop spans 16 amino acids. Germline V CDR1 and CDR2: MNHEY, SMNVEV (reference sequence).